Listed below are T cell receptor beta chains from one sample, sequenced in a study of CD8 T cells in ankylosing spondylitis. TCRdb recomputed calls from the 5' RACE reads with MiXCR, one row per CDR3 protein. This table has around 88,000 distinct CDR3 sequences, roughly 10% appearing once. The material sequenced was blood, either unsorted or a sorted T cell fraction (not recorded which). The origin of the receptors is a male donor with ankylosing spondylitis or in good health (not recorded which). Both conserved end residues are part of each CDR3. A D gene is named only where the DNA matches it firmly. For some rows the clone size is stated as once, few or many, or as a class when expanded; others skip it.

>TRBJ2-2|many|TRBV9|TRBD1
TGTGCCAGCAGCGTAGACAGGGGGATCGGGGAGCTGTTTTTT
CASSVDRGIGELFF
>TRBJ2-5|.|TRBV6-1|.
TGTGCCAGCAGTGAAAGTTCGTGGGGGGCGAGGGAGACCCAGTACTTC
CASSESSWGARETQYF
>TRBJ2-3|many|TRBV5-3|.
TGTGCCAGAAGCTTGGTGCGGGGAGATACGCAGTATTTT
CARSLVRGDTQYF
>TRBJ1-6|many|TRBV9|.
TGTGCCAGCAGGGCAGAACAGACCTATAATTCACCCCTCCACTTT
CASRAEQTYNSPLHF
>TRBJ2-7|many|TRBV5-1|TRBD2
TGCGCCAGCAGCTTGGAGCGGGGAAACGAGCAGTACTTC
CASSLERGNEQYF
>TRBJ2-6|few|TRBV21-1|.
TGTGCCAGCACACCCTCGGACAGGCCTACCTCTGGGGCCAACATCCTGACTTTC
CASTPSDRPTSGANILTF
>TRBJ1-6|many|TRBV12-3/TRBV12-4|.
TGTGCCAGCAGCTTCGGTGGAGAGACCCTCCACTTT
CASSFGGETLHF
>TRBJ2-6|many|TRBV7-6|.
TGTGCCAGCAGCTCTCAAATATCAGCTGGGGCCAACGTCCTGACTTTC
CASSSQISAGANVLTF
>TRBJ2-3|many|TRBV12-3/TRBV12-4|.
TGTGCCAGCACATCTAGCGCCAACACAGATACGCAGTATTTT
CASTSSANTDTQYF
>TRBJ1-5|many|TRBV5-5|.
TGTGCCAGCAGCTTTCGGGACGGGGATCAGCCCCAGCATTTT
CASSFRDGDQPQHF
>TRBJ2-7|many|TRBV14|.
TGTGCCAGCAGCCAAGGACTATTACCCTACGAGCAGTACTTC
CASSQGLLPYEQYF
>TRBJ1-5|many|TRBV20-1|TRBD1
TGCAGTGCTAGACTCACGGGACAGGGATTTCAGCCCCAGCATTTT
CSARLTGQGFQPQHF
>TRBJ2-2|many|TRBV7-2|.
TGTGCCAGCAGCTTAGAACAGGCCACCGGGGAGCTGTTTTTT
CASSLEQATGELFF
>TRBJ2-1|few|TRBV20-1|.
TGCAGTGCTCCGGGACCCAACCTCGGGCAGTTCTTC
CSAPGPNLGQFF
>TRBJ2-1|many|TRBV11-2|.
TGTGCCAGCAGACGAGTCAGGACCTCCTACAATGAGCAGTTCTTC
CASRRVRTSYNEQFF
>TRBJ2-1|many|TRBV20-1|.
TGCAGTGCTAGAGGGGGGGTCACCTACAATGAGCAGTTCTTC
CSARGGVTYNEQFF
>TRBJ1-4|many|TRBV5-1|TRBD1
TGCGCCAGCAGCTTGGAACCCAGGGCAGGGGGTAATGAAAAACTGTTTTTT
CASSLEPRAGGNEKLFF
>TRBJ1-1|many|TRBV5-1|.
TGCGCCAGCAGCTTGGATGGGGGTGCTGAAGCTTTCTTT
CASSLDGGAEAFF
>TRBJ1-4|many|TRBV24-1|.
TGTGCCACCTCGGACAGTTCTAATGAAAAACTGTTTTTT
CATSDSSNEKLFF
>TRBJ2-7|many|TRBV7-3|.
TGTGCCAGCAGTAATGGTTACGAGCAGTACTTC
CASSNGYEQYF
>TRBJ2-3|many|TRBV29-1|TRBD2
TGCAGCGTTCCAGGACGGGGAGGGACAGATACGCAGTATTTT
CSVPGRGGTDTQYF
>TRBJ2-7|many|TRBV7-6|.
TGTGCCAGCAGCTTAGGGGCGCCAGGGCCTTTCTCCTACGAGCAGTACTTC
CASSLGAPGPFSYEQYF
>TRBJ1-1|many|TRBV2|TRBD1
TGTGCCAGCAGTGGCACAGGGGGCACTGAAGCTTTCTTT
CASSGTGGTEAFF
>TRBJ2-1|many|TRBV29-1|TRBD2
TGCAGCGTTGTGTCTAGCGGGGGCTACAATGAGCAGTTCTTC
CSVVSSGGYNEQFF
>TRBJ1-2|.|TRBV5-5|TRBD1
TGTGCCAGCAGCTTCGGACAGGGCAGTCCTAACTATGACTACACCTTC
CASSFGQGSPNYDYTF
>TRBJ1-5|.|TRBV28|TRBD1
TGTGCCAGCAGTGGACAGGGGATCAATCAGCCCCAGCATTTT
CASSGQGINQPQHF
>TRBJ2-7|many|TRBV3-1|TRBD2
TGTGCCAGCAGCCGCGCCTCTAGCGGGGCGTCTGTCGAGCAGTACTTC
CASSRASSGASVEQYF
>TRBJ1-1|few|TRBV7-2|.
TGTGCCAGCAGCCCCGAAGGGGGGCGACCTGAAGCTTTCTTT
CASSPEGGRPEAFF
>TRBJ2-1|many|TRBV12-3/TRBV12-4|.
TGTGCCAGCAGTTTGGGGCTACTCTACAATGAGCAGTTCTTC
CASSLGLLYNEQFF
>TRBJ2-1|many|TRBV4-2|TRBD1
TGTGCCAGCAGCCAAGATAAGGGGGCCCGATTGTACAATGAGCAGTTCTTC
CASSQDKGARLYNEQFF
>TRBJ1-1|many|TRBV12-3/TRBV12-4|.
TGTGCCAGCAGTTTAGCCACAGGGAGGGACACTGAAGCTTTCTTT
CASSLATGRDTEAFF
>TRBJ2-1|many|TRBV5-6|TRBD2
TGTGCCAGCAGCTTGTTCCTAGCGGCCGCGGGTGAGCAGTTCTTC
CASSLFLAAAGEQFF
>TRBJ2-1|many|TRBV5-1|.
TGCGCCAGCAGCATCGGACTTGCCCCCAATGAGCAGTTCTTC
CASSIGLAPNEQFF
>TRBJ2-1|many|TRBV24-1|TRBD1
TGTGCCACCAGTGATCGGACAGGCCTATTGATCAATGAGCAGTTCTTC
CATSDRTGLLINEQFF
>TRBJ2-1|few|TRBV29-1|.
TGCAGCGTTGAATACGGCGACAATGAGCAGTTCTTC
CSVEYGDNEQFF
>TRBJ2-1|many|TRBV4-2|TRBD2
TGTGCCAGCACGTCCGGGACTAGGAATGAGCAGTTCTTC
CASTSGTRNEQFF
>TRBJ2-7|many|TRBV7-2|TRBD1
TGTGCCAGCAGCTCCCTTCAAAAGGGGGCGGGTCACGAGCAGTACTTC
CASSSLQKGAGHEQYF
>TRBJ2-7|.|TRBV20-1|TRBD2
TGCAGTGCTACCTCAGGGACTAGCGGGGGGGCGTACGAGCAGTACTTC
CSATSGTSGGAYEQYF
>TRBJ2-1|.|TRBV21-1|.
TGTGCCACGACAGAGAGGGGGCAAATCAATGAGCAGTTCTTC
CATTERGQINEQFF
>TRBJ2-2|many|TRBV7-9|.
TGTGCCAGCAGCTTACGCGGGACAGAGCTCGGGGAGCTGTTTTTT
CASSLRGTELGELFF
>TRBJ1-1|few|TRBV30|TRBD1
TGTGCCTGGAGTGGACAGGGGGCCAGTAGGGCTTTCTTT
CAWSGQGASRAFF
>TRBJ2-5|.|TRBV12-3/TRBV12-4|TRBD1
TGTGCCAGCAGTTCCCCAGGGGGCCAGGCGGAGACCCAGTACTTC
CASSSPGGQAETQYF
>TRBJ1-6|many|TRBV12-3/TRBV12-4|.
TGTGCCAGCAGCCCCGCGCTGAATTCACCCCTCCACTTT
CASSPALNSPLHF
>TRBJ2-3|many|TRBV25-1|TRBD2
TGTGCCAGCAGTGAAAGAACCAGCGGGGGGGTCACAGATACGCAGTATTTT
CASSERTSGGVTDTQYF
>TRBJ2-1|many|TRBV12-3/TRBV12-4|.
TGTGCCAGCACCCCTAGCCTTGTTTTCTACAATGAGCAGTTCTTC
CASTPSLVFYNEQFF
>TRBJ2-3|.|TRBV24-1|TRBD2
TGTGCCACCAGTGATCCGAGGGGACTAGTGGAGTCCACAGATACGCAGTATTTT
CATSDPRGLVESTDTQYF
>TRBJ2-1|many|TRBV5-1|.
TGCGCCAGCAGCTTGGATCGGAACCAATATGAGCAGTTCTTC
CASSLDRNQYEQFF
>TRBJ2-7|many|TRBV5-1|.
TGCGCCAGCATGGCGGCGATAACACCCTACGAGCAGTACTTC
CASMAAITPYEQYF
>TRBJ2-3|.|TRBV2|.
TGTGCCAGCAGGGGAAGGACGGAAAGCACAGATACGCAGTATTTT
CASRGRTESTDTQYF
>TRBJ2-3|many|TRBV5-1|TRBD2
TGCGCCAGCAGCTTGGAAGCGGGGGAAATAGATACGCAGTATTTT
CASSLEAGEIDTQYF
>TRBJ2-1|many|TRBV30|.
TGTGCCTGGAGTCGTACCGCGAGGGGACCTTACAATGAGCAGTTCTTC
CAWSRTARGPYNEQFF
>TRBJ1-6|many|TRBV3-1|.
TGTGCCAGCAGCCAGGTACCTTCTCTGTCACCCCTCCACTTT
CASSQVPSLSPLHF
>TRBJ1-6|few|TRBV7-2|TRBD1
TGTGCCAGCAGCTTATCCCCGGGACAGAATAATTCACCCCTCCACTTT
CASSLSPGQNNSPLHF
>TRBJ2-1|many|TRBV29-1|TRBD2
TGCAGCGTGAAACGGGGGGACTCCTACAATGAGCAGTTCTTC
CSVKRGDSYNEQFF
>TRBJ2-2|many|TRBV7-3|.
TGTGCCAGCAGCTTTTCTCGGGGTACCGGGGAGCTGTTTTTT
CASSFSRGTGELFF
>TRBJ2-7|many|TRBV3-1|.
TGTGCCAGCAGCCAAGAGCGGGTCTCCTACGAGCAGTACTTC
CASSQERVSYEQYF
>TRBJ1-4|many|TRBV4-2|.
TGTGCCAGCAGCCAAGAGAGAGACAGGATAGAAAAACTGTTTTTT
CASSQERDRIEKLFF
>TRBJ1-1|many|TRBV10-3|TRBD1
TGTGCCACCCAGGGGCGAGGGGGCGGGACTGAAGCTTTCTTT
CATQGRGGGTEAFF
>TRBJ1-4|.|TRBV29-1|.
TGCAGCGTGCTGACAGCTCCACTACCCGAAAAACTGTTTTTT
CSVLTAPLPEKLFF
>TRBJ2-2|many|TRBV7-7|TRBD1
TGTGCTAGCAGCTCCGGGACAGGGAGGACCGGGGAGCTGTTTTTT
CASSSGTGRTGELFF